This T cell receptor (beta chain) appears in the sequencing data of a study of blood T cell repertoires in COVID-19. Study background: PBMCs, B-cell-depleted T cells, or T cells provided the cDNA or gDNA that made up the material.

The CDR3 is 15 amino acids. Germline CDR1 is MGHDK and CDR2 is SYGVNS. Germline trimming cut 5 bases from V and 9 bases from J; bases unmatched to any gene: 8. Seattle patient enrollment occurred during active infection, with longitudinal follow-up thereafter. Per the original methods: Cell counts per sample came from amplifying reference gene primers. The protocol was immunoSEQ multiplex PCR, while the TCRdb copy is restricted to in-frame clones and leaves out a portion. That table supplies the V and J calls and clone size; D and trimming were determined from the DNA. The sample yields some 140,000 clones, around 75% seen once.

This clonotype was obtained from a woman in her 70s with COVID-19, enrolled during active disease. The sample comprised peripheral blood. The chain recombines TRBV25-1 with TRBJ1-6, with 9 bases lining up with TRBD1. The chain's CDR3 is CASSTPTGGASPLHF. CDR3 in DNA: TGTGCCAGCAGTACCCCGACAGGGGGTGCTTCACCCCTCCACTTT.